One and the same sample provided the 20 T cell receptor beta chains below, sequenced in a study of regulatory T cells in long-lasting Graves disease (dated by TCRdb to the early 2020s). The sample's time point, from its label and the paper: newly diagnosed GD, antithyroid drugs for less than 3 months. For both TCR sequencing and RNA sequencing, RNA was extracted from PBMCs using TRIzol. Libraries were made using multiplex PCR. Sequencing relied on an Illumina HiSeq 4000. iRepertoire HTBI primers and Arm-PCR amplification of CDR3 regions were used to construct TCR beta libraries. The public reads were reprocessed in TCRdb via fastp at Q25 and MiXCR, keeping in-frame beta chains. CDR3 protein duplicates are merged, each entry listing the most common genes and DNA. The sample profile shows 420,000 or so distinct CDR3 sequences; 15% to 20% of them were found once. The ten largest clonotypes hold about 23% of the sample.

The same sample was also studied in work on T cells in Graves' hyperthyroidism and ophthalmopathy.

The material sequenced was peripheral blood mononuclear cells (PBMCs), taken at new diagnosis, from a patient treated with antithyroid drugs. These TCRs come from a woman aged 18-29 years with Graves disease. Donor details come from another sample of the same person, matched by shared clones.

This clonotype was recorded a few times. The V gene is TRBV6-2 or TRBV6-3, the J gene TRBJ2-1; 10 bases are a match to TRBD2. V shed 4 bases and J 6 bases; nucleotides not matched to a gene: 6. From germline, CDR1 is MNHEY and CDR2 SVGEGT. The CDR3 totals 15 residues. CDR3 amino acids: CASSWGLAIGNEQFF. The CDR3 nucleotides are TGTGCCAGCAGTTGGGGACTAGCGATCGGCAATGAGCAGTTCTTC.

In its sample, this clonotype was seen a few times. The V call is TRBV12-3 or TRBV12-4, the J call TRBJ1-6, with D possibly TRBD1 on 6 matching bases. V lost 6 bases to trimming and J lost 7 bases, with 13 bases between them. The CDR3 spans 14 residues. CDR3 sequence reads: CASRLGAVNSPLHF. CDR3 DNA sequence: TGTGCCAGCAGACTGGGGGCAGTCAATTCACCCCTCCACTTT.

This clonotype was counted only a few times. The V call is TRBV20-1, the J call TRBJ2-7, with TRBD1 matching 9 bases. The CDR3 has 17 amino acids. CDR1 is DFQATT and CDR2 is SNEGSKA in the germline V gene (reference sequence). V was pared by 5 bases and J by 6 bases, with 20 bases of the junction left unmatched. The CDR3 spells CSAGKNTGGAGRVEQYF. Here the CDR3 DNA reads TGCAGTGCTGGCAAGAATACAGGGGGCGCGGGTAGAGTCGAGCAGTACTTC.

This clonotype was observed many times. The V and J genes are TRBV29-1 and TRBJ2-1, with 13 bases lining up with TRBD2. The CDR3 loop spans 16 amino acids. Trimming cost V 6 bases and J 5 bases; bases outside gene matches: 10. Per the germline V gene, CDR1 is SQVTM and CDR2 is ANQGSEA. CDR3 protein: CSVSLGLAGADNEQFF. DNA for the CDR3: TGCAGCGTATCACTCGGACTAGCGGGAGCAGACAATGAGCAGTTCTTC.

This clonotype was observed at least ten times. The genes are TRBV3-1 and TRBJ2-3, with D possibly matching TRBD1 (5 bases). V gave up 5 bases and J gave up 8 bases, with 8 bases separating them. This CDR3 spans 11 amino acids. Germline V lookup: CDR1 LGHDT, CDR2 YNNKEL (reference sequence). The CDR3 is CASSGAVTQYF. As DNA, the CDR3 is TGTGCCAGCAGCGGGGCGGTTACGCAGTATTTT.

The V and J genes are TRBV28 and TRBJ1-4, with a weak D call TRBD1 (5 bases). Per germline, CDR1 MDHEN and CDR2 SYDVKM. The V end was cut by 7 bases, the J end by 1 base, with 22 bases between. The CDR3 spans 18 residues. CDR3 loop: CASTEGRLEFQTNEKLFF. CDR3 nucleotide sequence: TGTGCCAGCACTGAGGGGAGGTTGGAGTTCCAAACTAATGAAAAACTGTTTTTT.

In its sample, this clonotype was seen many times. The chain uses TRBV28 and TRBJ2-3, with a weak D call TRBD2 (6 bases). The germline V gene has CDR1 MDHEN and CDR2 SYDVKM. Trimming cost V 5 bases and J 1 base, with 10 bases left between them. This CDR3 has 14 residues. The CDR3 sequence is CASSRRARTDTQYF. CDR3 coding DNA: TGTGCCAGCAGTAGGAGGGCGCGCACAGATACGCAGTATTTT. The full variable domain, with the rest looked up from reference TRBV28 and TRBJ2-3, is DVKVTQSSRYLVKRTGEKVFLECVQDMDHENMFWYRQDPGLGLRLIYFSYDVKMKEKGDIPEGYSVSREKKERFSLILESASTNQTSMYLCASSRRARTDTQYFGPGTRLTVL.

V usage is TRBV29-1 and J usage is TRBJ1-1; TRBD1 aligns across 7 bases. Trimming at V came to 1 base and at J to 4 bases, leaving 6 bases not matched to a gene. Germline CDR1 and CDR2: SQVTM and ANQGSEA. CDR3 length equals 14 residues. The CDR3 protein is CSVEVQGGGTEAFF. The CDR3 nucleotides are TGCAGCGTTGAAGTTCAGGGGGGCGGCACTGAAGCTTTCTTT.

This clonotype was seen ten or more times. The chain has TRBV3-1 and TRBJ2-1; no firm D call. The V gene lost 4 bases and the J gene lost 8 bases, with 15 bases spanning the gap. The CDR3 is made up of 14 amino acids. The V gene's germline CDR1 is LGHDT and CDR2 YNNKEL (reference sequence). As DNA, the CDR3 is TGTGCCAGCAGCCCCCAGGACGCAACATATGAGCAGTTCTTC. It translates to CASSPQDATYEQFF.

This chain connects TRBV11-2 to TRBJ2-7, with D tentatively TRBD1 (7 bases). The V gene's germline CDR1 is SGHAT and CDR2 FQNNGV. The CDR3 consists of 16 residues. The V end lost 1 base, the J end lost 3 bases, and 16 bases lay between the germline ends. The CDR3 here is CASSLGSRRGLYEQYF. The DNA of the CDR3 is TGTGCCAGCAGCTTAGGCTCCCGGAGGGGGCTCTACGAGCAGTACTTC.

This clonotype was counted ten times or more. The rearrangement links TRBV7-9 to TRBJ2-3, with D perhaps TRBD1 (6 bases). V lost 6 bases, J lost 6 bases, and 13 bases lay in between. Germline assignment: CDR1 SEHNR and CDR2 FQNEAQ (reference sequence). The CDR3 extends over 13 amino acids. The CDR3 here is CASRPAGADTQYF. DNA for the CDR3: TGTGCCAGCAGACCTGCAGGGGCGGATACGCAGTATTTT.

This clonotype was seen at least ten times. The chain employs TRBV6-1 and TRBJ2-7; 7 bases fit TRBD1. Germline V CDR1 and CDR2: MNHNS, SASEGT. CDR3 length equals 15 residues. Losses at the gene ends were 6 bases for V and 0 bases for J; bases not matched to a gene: 8. The DNA of the CDR3 is TGTGCCAGCAGAGAAACAGGGGAGAGCTCCTACGAGCAGTACTTC. Its protein is CASRETGESSYEQYF.

In its sample, this clonotype was seen many times. V gene TRBV6-2 or TRBV6-3 combines with J gene TRBJ2-1, with TRBD2 matching over 7 bases. CDR3 length: 18 residues. Germline CDR1 is MNHEY and CDR2 is SVGEGT. The V segment lost 0 bases and the J segment 8 bases; nucleotides outside the gene matches: 16. CDR3 DNA sequence: TGTGCCAGCAGTTACTCGAAAGGGTGGACTAGGATTAAAGATGAGCAGTTCTTC. Its protein is CASSYSKGWTRIKDEQFF.

This clonotype was counted between two and nine times. The chain combines TRBV27 with TRBJ2-7; maybe TRBD2 (6 bases). From germline, CDR1 is MNHEY and CDR2 SMNVEV (reference sequence). V dropped 5 bases and J dropped 1 base, with 12 bases sitting between them. The CDR3 is 14 residues long. DNA for the CDR3: TGTGCCAGCAGTACCCGCGGGGAATCCTACGAGCAGTACTTC. This gives the protein CASSTRGESYEQYF.

This clonotype has ten or more counts. This chain links TRBV15 with TRBJ1-3; TRBD1 matches at 8 bases. This CDR3 contains 16 residues. Trimming cost V 1 base and J 3 bases; bases outside gene matches: 5. Germline V gene sequence: CDR1 LNHNV, CDR2 YYDKDF (reference sequence). The CDR3 is CATSRGGGQVGNTIYF. CDR3 DNA sequence: TGTGCCACCAGCAGAGGAGGGGGACAGGTTGGAAACACCATATATTTT.

This chain links TRBV5-8 with TRBJ1-5; D is uncertain. Trimming shortened V by 2 bases and J by 10 bases, and 16 bases separated the two germline ends. Germline values: CDR1 SGHTS, CDR2 YDEGEE. This CDR3 contains 14 residues. CDR3 nucleotides: TGTGCCAGCAGCTTTAGACAAGGTGGCAGCCCCCAGCATTTT. Translating it yields CASSFRQGGSPQHF.

This clonotype was counted at least ten times. The chain combines TRBV20-1 with TRBJ1-1, with D tentatively TRBD1 (5 bases). This CDR3 has 13 residues. Trimming left V 6 bases short and J 1 base short, with 12 bases between. Germline lookup yields CDR1 DFQATT and CDR2 SNEGSKA (reference sequence). The CDR3 here is CSAHTGGNTEAFF. Written as DNA, the CDR3 is TGCAGTGCACACACAGGAGGGAACACTGAAGCTTTCTTT.

The J gene is TRBJ2-1, the V gene TRBV4-1, with 8 bases lining up with TRBD2. Germline V CDR1 and CDR2: MGHRA, YSYEKL. The V and J ends lost 6 bases and 3 bases, in that order; junction bases with no gene match: 10. CDR3 size: 16 residues. The CDR3 DNA sequence: TGCGCCAGCAGACAGGGTGGGGGGACTAGCTACAATGAGCAGTTCTTC. Amino acids: CASRQGGGTSYNEQFF.

In its sample, this clonotype was seen many times. The chain combines TRBV20-1 with TRBJ2-1, with 8 bases lining up with TRBD2. The V and J ends lost 6 bases and 8 bases, in that order; junction bases with no gene match: 15. The CDR3 is 15 amino acids. Germline CDR1 is DFQATT and CDR2 is SNEGSKA (reference sequence). In DNA, the CDR3 is TGCAGTGCCTCCCTGGGACTAGTCAAATTCGATGAGCAGTTCTTC. As protein: CSASLGLVKFDEQFF.

The chain uses TRBV6-9 and TRBJ2-3; possible D gene TRBD1, 5 bases. Germline loops: CDR1 MNHGY, CDR2 SVAAGI. The CDR3 consists of 11 residues. The V end was cut by 3 bases, the J end by 9 bases, with 7 bases between. The DNA for the CDR3 is TGTGCCAGCAGTTACTCAGGGACGCAGTATTTT. Translated: CASSYSGTQYF.